The next 18 T cell receptor beta chains were all read from a single sample in a study of blood T cell repertoires in COVID-19. Clones were read by immunoSEQ multiplex PCR, and TCRdb kept only the in-frame ones, dropping some. The sample records over 150,000 clones, under 90% being singletons. Material: peripheral blood. All receptors come from a woman older than 75 with acute or convalescent COVID-19.

V usage is TRBV5-4 and J usage is TRBJ1-6, with D possibly being TRBD1 (5 bases). Trimming removed 1 base at V and 7 bases at J, with 18 bases between. From germline, CDR1 is SGHNT and CDR2 YYREEE (reference sequence). This CDR3 is 17 amino acids long. The CDR3 bases are TGTGCCAGCAGCTTGTTTGGTGTGAGGTCAGGGAATTCACCCCTCCACTTT. Translating it yields CASSLFGVRSGNSPLHF.

The V and J genes are TRBV10-3 and TRBJ1-5, with TRBD1 as a possible D gene (5 bases). In germline, CDR1 is ENHRY, CDR2 SYGVKD. V was clipped by 3 bases and J by 6 bases, with 12 bases between them. CDR3 length: 14 residues. CDR3 sequence: CAISDGRVGQPQHF. CDR3 nucleotides: TGTGCCATCAGTGACGGCAGGGTTGGTCAGCCCCAGCATTTT.

This chain joins TRBV18 and TRBJ2-3; the match to TRBD1 covers 7 bases. The V gene's germline CDR1 is KGHSH and CDR2 LQKENI. The CDR3 loop spans 15 amino acids. Trimming at V came to 4 bases and at J to 3 bases, leaving 7 bases not matched to a gene. The CDR3 region is CASSRRQGSTDTQYF. In DNA form, the CDR3 reads TGTGCCAGCTCACGACGACAGGGTTCGACAGATACGCAGTATTTT.

V gene TRBV5-5 combines with J gene TRBJ2-3, with D uncertain. V dropped 0 bases and J dropped 2 bases, with 10 bases sitting between them. Germline V gene data show CDR1 as SGHKS and CDR2 as YYEKEE (reference sequence). The CDR3 consists of 15 residues. The CDR3 is CASSLGLQNTDTQYF. DNA for the CDR3: TGTGCCAGCAGCTTGGGTCTACAGAACACAGATACGCAGTATTTT.

About this clone: One end of the junction fails to match germline, which may point to a read error. This chain uses TRBV3-1 (or the pseudogene TRBV3-2) with TRBJ1-4; D is undetermined. Germline CDR1 LGHDT, CDR2 YNNKEL (reference sequence). The CDR3 consists of 13 residues. For the CDR3, the DNA is TGTGCCAGCAGCCAAGAGCATAATGAAAAACTGCTTTTT. This translates into CASSQEHNEKLLF.

This clone was seen a handful of times. The chain recombines TRBV11-3 with TRBJ2-2; D is unclear. Germline V CDR1 and CDR2: SGHNT, YENEEA. Trimming cost V 5 bases and J 4 bases, with 8 bases left between them. This CDR3 contains 13 residues. The CDR3: CASSPSGTGELFF. DNA for the CDR3: TGTGCCAGCAGCCCTAGTGGCACCGGGGAGCTGTTTTTT.

J is TRBJ1-2 and V is TRBV4-1; TRBD1 aligns across 8 bases. The V and J ends lost 0 bases and 4 bases, in that order; junction bases with no gene match: 1. The V gene's germline CDR1 is MGHRA and CDR2 YSYEKL. The CDR3 is 14 residues long. CDR3 bases: TGCGCCAGCAGCCAAGAGGGACAGGCCTATGGCTACACCTTC. Translation: CASSQEGQAYGYTF.

The chain combines TRBV19 with TRBJ2-7, with D hard to call. The CDR3 runs to 13 residues. Germline V CDR1 and CDR2: LNHDA, SQIVND (reference sequence). Trimming cost V 4 bases and J 2 bases, with 9 bases left between them. The CDR3 loop reads CASSTGFAYEQYF. CDR3 in DNA: TGTGCCAGTAGTACAGGTTTTGCCTACGAGCAGTACTTC.

The rearrangement links TRBV14 to TRBJ1-4; D is undetermined. Germline lookup yields CDR1 SGHDN and CDR2 FVKESK. The V and J ends lost 4 bases and 5 bases respectively, with 14 bases between them. CDR3 size: 15 residues. The chain's CDR3 is CASSRVPMENEKLFF. The CDR3 nucleotides are TGTGCCAGCAGCCGGGTCCCCATGGAGAATGAAAAACTGTTTTTT. Complete variable domain (other parts from reference TRBV14 and TRBJ1-4): EAGVTQFPSHSVIEKGQTVTLRCDPISGHDNLYWYRRVMGKEIKFLLHFVKESKQDESGMPNNRFLAERTGGTYSTLKVQPAELEDSGVYFCASSRVPMENEKLFFGSGTQLSVL.

The gene calls are TRBV7-2 and TRBJ2-3, with D perhaps TRBD1 (7 bases). Trimming shortened V by 5 bases and J by 5 bases, and 14 bases separated the two germline ends. This CDR3 is built from 14 residues. CDR1 SGHTA and CDR2 FQGNSA come from the germline V gene. The DNA for the CDR3 is TGTGCCAGCAGCAGGGGGCCTAGCGAAGATACGCAGTATTTT. Its protein is CASSRGPSEDTQYF.

CDR3 region: CASSTGPSSYNEQFF. CDR3 DNA sequence: TGTGCCAGCAGCACAGGTCCAAGCTCCTACAATGAGCAGTTCTTC. This sequence joins TRBV9 and TRBJ2-1, with a tentative D call TRBD1 (5 bases). The CDR3 extends over 15 amino acids. Per the germline V gene, CDR1 is SGDLS and CDR2 is YYNGEE. The ends were cut back, 4 bases at V and 0 bases at J, with 11 bases in the middle.

The J gene is TRBJ1-1, the V gene TRBV27; 7 bases match TRBD1. Germline-derived CDR1 and CDR2 are MNHEY and SMNVEV (reference sequence). The CDR3 has 15 residues. J gave up 3 bases and V 5 bases, and 9 bases lay outside the gene matches. CDR3 amino acids: CASSGYRGRDTEAFF. CDR3 coding DNA: TGTGCCAGCAGTGGCTACAGGGGTAGGGACACTGAAGCTTTCTTT.

This rearrangement joins TRBV12-3 or TRBV12-4 to TRBJ2-5; D is unclear. Trimming took 6 bases from V and 4 from J, leaving 12 bases between them. The CDR3 is 13 residues long. CDR3 DNA: TGTGCCAGCAGCCCGGGTTTCCGAGAGACCCAGTACTTC. The encoded protein is CASSPGFRETQYF.

The chain joins TRBV11-3 to TRBJ1-3; TRBD1 might be the D (5 bases). Trimming removed 5 bases at V and 4 bases at J, with 9 bases between. Looked up from germline, CDR1 is SGHNT and CDR2 is YENEEA. The CDR3 covers 13 residues. The CDR3 region has the DNA TGTGCCAGCAGCCCTAACAGGGGAAACACCATATATTTT. Translated: CASSPNRGNTIYF.

This rearrangement joins TRBV21-1 to TRBJ1-4. TRBV21-1 is termed a pseudogene. This CDR3 is built from 18 residues. As DNA, the CDR3 is TGTGCCAGCAGCAAACGCCTCCCGGGTCTTTCCACTAATGAAAAACTGTTTTTT. Its translation is CASSKRLPGLSTNEKLFF.

This chain joins TRBV28 and TRBJ2-5; D might be TRBD2 (6 bases). Germline V gene lookup returns CDR1 MDHEN and CDR2 SYDVKM. V was clipped by 6 bases and J by 5 bases, with 13 bases between them. CDR3 length: 13 amino acids. The CDR3 sequence is CASRAGLLETQYF. The CDR3 DNA is TGTGCCAGCAGGGCGGGACTCCTCGAGACCCAGTACTTC. The whole variable domain, remainder taken from reference TRBV28 and TRBJ2-5, is DVKVTQSSRYLVKRTGEKVFLECVQDMDHENMFWYRQDPGLGLRLIYFSYDVKMKEKGDIPEGYSVSREKKERFSLILESASTNQTSMYLCASRAGLLETQYFGPGTRLLVL.

This clone was seen more than once but under ten times. In the same sample, other DNA sequences code for this CDR3. V usage is TRBV27 and J usage is TRBJ2-7, with D perhaps TRBD1 (5 bases). Trimming left V 4 bases short and J 5 bases short, with 9 bases between. The CDR3 extends over 12 amino acids. CDR1 is MNHEY and CDR2 is SMNVEV in the germline V gene (reference sequence). The CDR3 DNA reads as TGTGCCAGCAGTTCCGCAGGGAACGAGCAGTACTTC. It encodes CASSSAGNEQYF.

In this sample, this clone turned up a few times. The chain recombines TRBV4-2 with TRBJ2-6; TRBD2 matches at 13 bases. The CDR3 loop spans 17 amino acids. Trimming removed 4 bases from V and 4 bases from J; junction bases left unmatched: 4. Germline assignment: CDR1 LGHNA and CDR2 YNFKEQ. In DNA form, the CDR3 reads TGTGCCAGCAGCCCACTAGCGGGGGGGCTAGGGGCCAACGTCCTGACTTTC. Protein: CASSPLAGGLGANVLTF.